The subject of this entry is one T cell receptor beta chain. Its antigen remains unknown. Every subset's genomic DNA went evenly onto several immunoSEQ plates. Per the original methods: Because ImmunoSEQ provided only junction sequences with no quality scores, the filtering differed. TCRdb's copy holds only in-frame clones and misses some; the assay was immunoSEQ multiplex PCR. V and J calls and clone size are copied from that table; D and trimming were computed from the DNA. The top ten hold more than 0.35% of the sample, which has fewer than 2.5 million clones, 90% to 95% seen once. Researchers partitioned CD4+ cells into CD45RA+ naive and CD45RA-negative memory subsets. The source of the sample is a study of shared clonotypes between healthy human individuals. General study points: A limitation of the genetic and exposure-history diversity represented arose from few donors.

The CDR3 sequence is 16 residues long. Germline loops: CDR1 MNHEY, CDR2 SMNVEV (reference sequence). Trimming left V 3 bases short and J 5 bases short, with 18 bases between. The sequence derives from a man younger than 35 in good health. Some clones in this sample may be carry-over from other donors' samples. Sequencing input: naive CD4+ T cells from PBMCs. The subset here: CD45RA+ positively selected. This chain connects TRBV27 to TRBJ2-3, with a weak D call TRBD1 (8 bases). As DNA, the CDR3 is TGTGCCAGCAGTTTCCTAACAGGGGGGGGAGGAGATACGCAGTATTTT. It specifies CASSFLTGGGGDTQYF.